These 7 T cell receptor beta chains were all obtained from the same sample, sequenced in a study of naive and memory T cell subsets (dated by TCRdb to about 2017). Libraries were constructed by UMI-ligation and nested PCR. Instrument on record: Illumina MiSeq. An equimolar mix of two oligonucleotides covering both TRBC1 and TRBC2 was used as the beta constant-region primer. Through fastp at Q25 and MiXCR, TCRdb rebuilt clones from the public reads, retaining in-frame beta chains. For every CDR3 protein sequence, its rows merge into one entry that carries the most common genes and DNA. The sample table lists approximately 82,000 distinct CDR3 sequences, 5.5% to 8.5% of them with a count of one. Of the sample, about 1.6% is held by the ten largest clones. The sequencing sample was made of central memory CD4+ T cells from blood. The cell subset or site tag for this specimen amounts to: central memory, CD45RA- CD27+. All receptors come from a human donor in good health.

This clonotype occurred many times. V is TRBV5-1 and J is TRBJ1-3, with D tentatively TRBD1 (5 bases). Germline CDR1 is SGHRS and CDR2 is YFSETQ. The CDR3 runs to 14 residues. Trimming shortened V by 2 bases and J by 1 base, and 7 bases separated the two germline ends. The DNA of the CDR3 is TGCGCCAGCAGCTTCGGGACTTCTGGAAACACCATATATTTT. It encodes CASSFGTSGNTIYF.

The rearrangement links TRBV11-3 to TRBJ2-1, with D uncertain. Trimming took 3 bases from V and 1 from J, leaving 10 bases between them. The CDR3 contains 15 residues. CDR1 and CDR2 from the germline V gene are SGHNT and YENEEA. The CDR3 bases are TGTGCCAGCAGCTTGGGCCGCGCTTCCTACAATGAGCAGTTCTTC. This codes for CASSLGRASYNEQFF. Using reference TRBV11-3 and TRBJ2-1 for the parts outside the CDR3, the full variable domain is EAGVVQSPRYKIIEKKQPVAFWCNPISGHNTLYWYLQNLGQGPELLIRYENEEAVDDSQLPKDRFSAERLKGVDSTLKIQPAELGDSAVYLCASSLGRASYNEQFFGPGTRLTVL.

The chain couples TRBV29-1 to TRBJ2-7; D assignment may be TRBD1 or TRBD2 (5 bases each). This CDR3 has 16 amino acids. V was pared by 4 bases and J by 3 bases, with 22 bases between. In germline, CDR1 is SQVTM, CDR2 ANQGSEA. The CDR3 is CSVGSWGRFMVYEQYF. The CDR3 DNA follows: TGCAGCGTTGGGTCTTGGGGGAGATTTATGGTCTACGAGCAGTACTTC.

This clonotype was counted ten times or more. The gene calls are TRBV20-1 and TRBJ1-1; 8 bases map to TRBD1. With V trimmed by 1 base and J by 1 base, 2 bases remained unmatched. Per germline, CDR1 DFQATT and CDR2 SNEGSKA (reference sequence). The CDR3 contains 14 residues. The CDR3, as DNA: TGCAGTGCTAGAGGACAGGGGAGGAACACTGAAGCTTTCTTT. Translation: CSARGQGRNTEAFF.

This clonotype appeared many times. J is TRBJ2-7 and V is TRBV5-5, with TRBD2 matching over 12 bases. The junction had 2 bases not matched to a gene; V was cut back by 4 bases and J by 3 bases. The CDR3 has 14 amino acids. The germline V gene encodes CDR1 SGHKS and CDR2 YYEKEE (reference sequence). This CDR3 is CASSRTSGIYEQYF. DNA of the CDR3: TGTGCCAGCAGCAGGACTAGCGGGATCTACGAGCAGTACTTC. Based on the CDR3 plus reference TRBV5-5 and TRBJ2-7, the full variable domain is DAGVTQSPTHLIKTRGQQVTLRCSPISGHKSVSWYQQVLGQGPQFIFQYYEKEERGRGNFPDRFSARQFPNYSSELNVNALLLGDSALYLCASSRTSGIYEQYFGPGTRLTVT.

This clonotype was seen repeatedly, ten times or more. The chain employs TRBV30 and TRBJ2-7, with D possibly TRBD1 on 5 matching bases. V lost 3 bases and J 0 bases, leaving 12 bases between the germline ends. The germline V gene encodes CDR1 GTSNPN and CDR2 SVGIG (reference sequence). CDR3 size: 14 residues. CDR3 amino acids: CAWSRDGVSYEQYF. The CDR3 coding sequence is TGTGCCTGGAGCAGGGATGGGGTCTCCTACGAGCAGTACTTC.

A few counts support this clonotype. V is TRBV19 and J is TRBJ2-5; no clear D. The CDR3 runs 13 residues. Germline CDR1 is LNHDA and CDR2 is SQIVND (reference sequence). V lost 9 bases to trimming and J lost 4 bases, with 15 bases between them. CDR3 DNA: TGTGCCAGCGCCCTATGGGTTCGAGAGACCCAGTACTTC. Translation: CASALWVRETQYF.